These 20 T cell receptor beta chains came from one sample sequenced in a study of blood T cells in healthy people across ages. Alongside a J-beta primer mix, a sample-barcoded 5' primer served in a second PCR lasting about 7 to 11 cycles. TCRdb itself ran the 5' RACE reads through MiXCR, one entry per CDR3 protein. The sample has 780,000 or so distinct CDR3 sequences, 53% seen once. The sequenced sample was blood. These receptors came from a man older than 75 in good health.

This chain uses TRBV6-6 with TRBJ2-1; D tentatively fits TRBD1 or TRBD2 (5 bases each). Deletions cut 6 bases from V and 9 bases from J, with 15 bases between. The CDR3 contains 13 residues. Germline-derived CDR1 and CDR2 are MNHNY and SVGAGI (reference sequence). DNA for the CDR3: TGTGCCAGCAGGGTTAGTGGGGGAACTGAGCAGTTCTTC. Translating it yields CASRVSGGTEQFF.

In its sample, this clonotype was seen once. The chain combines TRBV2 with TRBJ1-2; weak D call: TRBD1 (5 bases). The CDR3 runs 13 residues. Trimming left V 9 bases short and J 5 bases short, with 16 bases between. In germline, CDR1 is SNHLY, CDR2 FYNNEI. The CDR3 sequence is CASRTLRGYGYTF. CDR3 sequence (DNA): TGTGCCAGTAGGACTCTAAGGGGTTATGGCTACACCTTC.

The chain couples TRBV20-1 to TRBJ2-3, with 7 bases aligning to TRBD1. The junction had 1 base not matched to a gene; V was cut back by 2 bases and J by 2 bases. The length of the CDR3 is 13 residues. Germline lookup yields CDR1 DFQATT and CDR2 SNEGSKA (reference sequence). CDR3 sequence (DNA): TGCAGTGCTAGAAAGGGGGCCACAGATACGCAGTATTTT. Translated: CSARKGATDTQYF.

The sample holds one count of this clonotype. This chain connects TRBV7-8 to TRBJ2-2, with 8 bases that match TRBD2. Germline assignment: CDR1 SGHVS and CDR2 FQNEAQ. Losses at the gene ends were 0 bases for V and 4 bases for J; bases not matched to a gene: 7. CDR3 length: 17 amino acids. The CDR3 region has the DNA TGTGCCAGCAGCTTAGCTAGGTCCGGGAGGGGCACCGGGGAGCTGTTTTTT. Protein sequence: CASSLARSGRGTGELFF.

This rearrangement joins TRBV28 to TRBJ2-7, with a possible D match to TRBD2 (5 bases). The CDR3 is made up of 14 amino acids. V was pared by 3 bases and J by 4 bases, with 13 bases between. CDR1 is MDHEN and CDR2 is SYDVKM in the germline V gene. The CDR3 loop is CASSFEGLGYEQYF. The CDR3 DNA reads TGTGCCAGCAGTTTCGAGGGTCTGGGATACGAGCAGTACTTC. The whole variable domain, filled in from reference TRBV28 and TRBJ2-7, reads DVKVTQSSRYLVKRTGEKVFLECVQDMDHENMFWYRQDPGLGLRLIYFSYDVKMKEKGDIPEGYSVSREKKERFSLILESASTNQTSMYLCASSFEGLGYEQYFGPGTRLTVT.

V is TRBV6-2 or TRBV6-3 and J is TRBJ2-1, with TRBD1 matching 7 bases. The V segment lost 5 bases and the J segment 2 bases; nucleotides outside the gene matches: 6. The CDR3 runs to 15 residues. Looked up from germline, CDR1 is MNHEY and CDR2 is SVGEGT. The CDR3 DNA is TGTGCCAGCAGTAGCCACAGGGGCGCCTACAATGAGCAGTTCTTC. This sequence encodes CASSSHRGAYNEQFF.

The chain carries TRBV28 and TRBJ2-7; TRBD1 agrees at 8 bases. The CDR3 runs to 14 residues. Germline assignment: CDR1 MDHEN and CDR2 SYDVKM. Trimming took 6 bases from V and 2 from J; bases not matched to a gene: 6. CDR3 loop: CASRPGGQAYEQYF. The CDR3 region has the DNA TGTGCCAGCAGACCAGGGGGACAGGCCTACGAGCAGTACTTC.

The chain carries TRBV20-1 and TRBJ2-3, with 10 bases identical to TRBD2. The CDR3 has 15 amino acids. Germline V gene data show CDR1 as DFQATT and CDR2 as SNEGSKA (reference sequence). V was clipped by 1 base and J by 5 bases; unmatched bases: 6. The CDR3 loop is CSARVAGGRRDTQYF. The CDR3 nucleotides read TGCAGTGCTAGAGTAGCGGGAGGTAGGAGAGATACGCAGTATTTT.

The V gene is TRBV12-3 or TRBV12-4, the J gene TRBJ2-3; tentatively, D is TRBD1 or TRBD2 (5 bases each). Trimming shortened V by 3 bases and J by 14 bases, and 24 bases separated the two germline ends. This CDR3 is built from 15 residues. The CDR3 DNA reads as TGTGCCAGCAGTTTGTGGGACCCGTCTCACAGATACGTGTATTTT. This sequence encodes CASSLWDPSHRYVYF.

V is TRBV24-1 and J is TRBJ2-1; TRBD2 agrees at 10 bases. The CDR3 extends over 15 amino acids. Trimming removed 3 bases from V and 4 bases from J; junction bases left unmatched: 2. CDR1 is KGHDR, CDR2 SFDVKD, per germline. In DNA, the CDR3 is TGTGCCACCAGTGATCCTAGCGGGGGTTACAATGAGCAGTTCTTC. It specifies CATSDPSGGYNEQFF.

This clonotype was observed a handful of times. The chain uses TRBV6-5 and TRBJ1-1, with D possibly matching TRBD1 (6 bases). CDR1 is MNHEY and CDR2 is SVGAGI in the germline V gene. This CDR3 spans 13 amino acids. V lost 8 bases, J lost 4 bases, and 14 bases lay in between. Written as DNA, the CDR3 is TGTGCCAGCCAGTGGGGGGCCGGCACTGAAGCTTTCTTT. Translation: CASQWGAGTEAFF.

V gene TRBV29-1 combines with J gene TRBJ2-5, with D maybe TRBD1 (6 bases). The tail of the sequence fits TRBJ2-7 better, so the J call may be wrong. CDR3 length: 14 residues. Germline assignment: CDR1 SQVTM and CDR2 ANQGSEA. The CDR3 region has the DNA TGCAGCGTTGCCCGATGGCAGGGGTCCTACGAGCAGTACTTC. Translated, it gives CSVARWQGSYEQYF.

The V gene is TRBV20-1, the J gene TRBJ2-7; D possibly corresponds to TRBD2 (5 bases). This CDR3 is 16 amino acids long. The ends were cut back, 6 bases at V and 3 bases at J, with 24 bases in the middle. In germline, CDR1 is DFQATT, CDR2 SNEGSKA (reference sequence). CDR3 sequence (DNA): TGCAGTGCCAACCCCATCGATAGCGTATATAACTACGAGCAGTACTTC. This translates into CSANPIDSVYNYEQYF.

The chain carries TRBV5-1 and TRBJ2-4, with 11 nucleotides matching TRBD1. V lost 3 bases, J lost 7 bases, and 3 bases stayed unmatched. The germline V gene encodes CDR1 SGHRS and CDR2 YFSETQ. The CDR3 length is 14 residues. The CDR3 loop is CASSSGTGGNIQYF. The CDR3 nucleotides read TGCGCCAGCAGCTCCGGGACAGGGGGGAACATTCAGTACTTC. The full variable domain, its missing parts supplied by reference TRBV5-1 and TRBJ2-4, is KAGVTQTPRYLIKTRGQQVTLSCSPISGHRSVSWYQQTPGQGLQFLFEYFSETQRNKGNFPGRFSGRQFSNSRSEMNVSTLELGDSALYLCASSSGTGGNIQYFGAGTRLSVL.

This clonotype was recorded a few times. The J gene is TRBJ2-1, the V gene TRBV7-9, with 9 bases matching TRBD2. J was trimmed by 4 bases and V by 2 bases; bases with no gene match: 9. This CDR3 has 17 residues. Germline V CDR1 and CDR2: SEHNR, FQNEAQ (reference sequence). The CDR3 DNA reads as TGTGCCAGCAGCTTATTAGGCCTAGCGGGACTTTACAATGAGCAGTTCTTC. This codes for CASSLLGLAGLYNEQFF.

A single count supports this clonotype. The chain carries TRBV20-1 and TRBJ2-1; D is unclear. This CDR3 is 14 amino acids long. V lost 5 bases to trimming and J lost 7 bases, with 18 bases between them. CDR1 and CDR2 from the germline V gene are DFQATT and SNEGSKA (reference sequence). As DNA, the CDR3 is TGCAGTGCTGGCCGAAACGGGCTGAAGAATGAGCAGTTCTTC. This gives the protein CSAGRNGLKNEQFF.

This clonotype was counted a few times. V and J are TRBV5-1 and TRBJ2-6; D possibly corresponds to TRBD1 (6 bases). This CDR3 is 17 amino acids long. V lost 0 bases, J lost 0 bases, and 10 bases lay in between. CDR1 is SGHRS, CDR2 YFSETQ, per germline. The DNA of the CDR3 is TGCGCCAGCAGCTTGGGGACAGCTAGCTCTGGGGCCAACGTCCTGACTTTC. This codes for CASSLGTASSGANVLTF.

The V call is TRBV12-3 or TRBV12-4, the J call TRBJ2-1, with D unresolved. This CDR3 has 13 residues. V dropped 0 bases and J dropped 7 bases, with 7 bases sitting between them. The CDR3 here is CASSLARTNEQFF. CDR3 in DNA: TGTGCCAGCAGTTTAGCTAGGACGAATGAGCAGTTCTTC.

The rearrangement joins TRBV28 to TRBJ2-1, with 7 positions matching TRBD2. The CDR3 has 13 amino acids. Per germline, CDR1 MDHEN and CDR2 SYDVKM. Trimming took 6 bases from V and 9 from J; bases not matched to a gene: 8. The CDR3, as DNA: TGTGCCAGCAGACCGACTAGCCTGCTTGAGCAGTTCTTC. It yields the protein CASRPTSLLEQFF.

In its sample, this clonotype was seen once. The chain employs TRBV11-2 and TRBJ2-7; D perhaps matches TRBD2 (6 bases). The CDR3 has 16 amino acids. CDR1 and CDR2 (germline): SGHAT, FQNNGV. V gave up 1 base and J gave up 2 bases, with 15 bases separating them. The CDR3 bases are TGTGCCAGCAGCTTAGCCCGTGGGCGGGACGCCTACGAGCAGTACTTC. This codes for CASSLARGRDAYEQYF.